This T cell receptor (beta chain) is from a study of shared clonotypes between healthy human individuals. Findings of the study overall: Of the naive CD4 clonotypes, about 5.4% were shared across several donors. Investigators expected sequencing depth to affect clonotype sharing among donors. What rarefaction showed was incomplete sorted-subset sequencing despite large depth.

As regards this clone: Its antigen remains unknown.

Germline V lookup: CDR1 SGHTA, CDR2 FQGTGA. This CDR3 has 15 residues. Trimming cost V 4 bases and J 3 bases; bases outside gene matches: 5. In the CD4+ fraction, cells were divided into CD45RA+ naive and CD45RA-negative memory subsets. Clones were read by immunoSEQ multiplex PCR, and TCRdb kept only the in-frame ones, dropping some. The data show some 900,000 clones, with around three quarters seen just once and roughly 1.5% held by the top ten. Sample: memory CD4+ T cells sorted from blood. As to subset: CD45RA-negative fraction. This clonotype was obtained from a man aged 18 to 30 in good health. The chain couples TRBV7-3 to TRBJ2-3; 9 positions agree with TRBD1. The CDR3, as DNA: TGTGCCAGCAGCTCGGGGGACAGGGCAACAGATACGCAGTATTTT. Translation: CASSSGDRATDTQYF.